The 23 T cell receptor beta chains listed next were all sequenced from one sample in a study of blood T cell repertoires in COVID-19. Clones were sequenced by immunoSEQ multiplex PCR, and TCRdb holds only the in-frame ones, with some missing. The repertoire includes fewer than 300,000 clones, roughly 88% of them detected once, and about 2% sits in the top ten. Sequencing was performed on PBMCs or T cells enriched from blood (not recorded which). Source of these receptors: a woman aged 40 to 49 with acute COVID-19.

The chain carries TRBV9 and TRBJ1-1; 7 bases align to TRBD1. The germline V gene encodes CDR1 SGDLS and CDR2 YYNGEE. This CDR3 contains 14 residues. The V gene end was trimmed by 3 bases and the J gene end by 1 base; junction bases not matched to a gene: 3. The CDR3 coding sequence is TGTGCCAGCAGCGGGGGACAGCAGAACACTGAAGCTTTCTTT. Translation: CASSGGQQNTEAFF.

This clone was detected a few times. The chain has TRBV7-9 and TRBJ1-4; 8 nucleotides agree with TRBD1. V shed 5 bases, J shed 7 bases, and the junction held 6 bases outside the gene matches. The CDR3 is 14 amino acids. Germline V gene data show CDR1 as SEHNR and CDR2 as FQNEAQ (reference sequence). The CDR3 region has the DNA TGTGCCAGCAGCCAGACAGGGGCGTTTGAAAAACTGTTTTTT. Encoded protein: CASSQTGAFEKLFF.

The chain joins TRBV7-2 to TRBJ2-7; 12 nucleotides match TRBD1. CDR1 is SGHTA, CDR2 FQGNSA, per germline. J was trimmed by 7 bases and V by 1 base; bases with no gene match: 5. The CDR3 has 15 residues. CDR3 sequence (DNA): TGTGCCAGCAGCTTAGAGGGGACAGGGGGCCGAGAGCAGTACTTC. It translates to CASSLEGTGGREQYF.

This chain joins TRBV6-5 and TRBJ2-5, with 13 bases fitting TRBD2. Germline values: CDR1 MNHEY, CDR2 SVGAGI. Trimming took 6 bases from V and 3 from J; bases not matched to a gene: 4. The CDR3 runs 15 residues. DNA for the CDR3: TGTGCCAGCAGACCCGGGACTAGCGGGGAAGAGACCCAGTACTTC. Encoded protein: CASRPGTSGEETQYF.

This chain uses TRBV18 with TRBJ2-5; possible D gene TRBD1, 8 bases. The V end lost 4 bases, the J end lost 5 bases, and 20 bases lay between the germline ends. Germline CDR1 KGHSH, CDR2 LQKENI. CDR3 length: 16 residues. Written as DNA, the CDR3 is TGTGCCAGCTCACGGGGAAACAGGGGGGGCTTGGAGACCCAGTACTTC. Protein sequence: CASSRGNRGGLETQYF.

This clone was recorded only once. V usage is TRBV14 and J usage is TRBJ2-1; D not resolved. Looked up from germline, CDR1 is SGHDN and CDR2 is FVKESK. The CDR3 length is 13 residues. The ends were cut back, 5 bases at V and 4 bases at J, with 9 bases in the middle. CDR3 bases: TGTGCCAGCAGCTACAGATTTTACAATGAGCAGTTCTTC. It encodes CASSYRFYNEQFF.

The chain links TRBV19 to TRBJ1-4, with 9 bases fitting TRBD1. Germline-derived CDR1 and CDR2 are LNHDA and SQIVND (reference sequence). Trimming cost V 5 bases and J 4 bases; bases outside gene matches: 8. The CDR3 totals 16 residues. The CDR3 sequence is CASSRQGGRLNEKLFF. CDR3 nucleotide sequence: TGTGCCAGTAGTCGACAGGGGGGACGACTTAATGAAAAACTGTTTTTT.

The gene calls are TRBV7-2 and TRBJ2-6; D unclear. The CDR3 runs 16 residues. CDR1 SGHTA and CDR2 FQGNSA come from the germline V gene. Deletions cut 4 bases from V and 0 bases from J, with 10 bases between. CDR3 in amino acids: CASSSTRSSGANVLTF. Written as DNA, the CDR3 is TGTGCCAGCAGCTCGACTCGTAGCTCTGGGGCCAACGTCCTGACTTTC.

In this sample, this clone turned up once. V and J are TRBV9 and TRBJ1-5; 9 bases line up with TRBD1. CDR3 length: 14 amino acids. Trimming cost V 3 bases and J 7 bases; bases outside gene matches: 5. The germline CDR1 and CDR2 sequences are SGDLS and YYNGEE. The CDR3, as DNA: TGTGCCAGCAGCGCGGGGACAGGGCAACAGCCCCAGCATTTT. Translating it yields CASSAGTGQQPQHF.

V gene TRBV2 combines with J gene TRBJ1-2; TRBD1 is a possible D gene (6 bases). Germline V gives CDR1 SNHLY, CDR2 FYNNEI. This CDR3 spans 14 amino acids. Trimming stripped 6 bases from V and 4 bases from J, with 15 bases between. CDR3 coding DNA: TGTGCCAGCAGGATCAGGGGCCGGGGCTATGGCTACACCTTC. Protein sequence: CASRIRGRGYGYTF.

This clone was detected only a few times. This chain uses TRBV11-2 with TRBJ2-3, with TRBD1 as a possible D gene (6 bases). The germline CDR1 and CDR2 sequences are SGHAT and FQNNGV. The CDR3 is 16 residues long. Trimming cost V 5 bases and J 2 bases, with 17 bases left between them. CDR3 protein: CASSPFLGQNTDTQYF. The CDR3 nucleotides read TGTGCCAGCAGCCCATTTCTCGGACAGAACACAGATACGCAGTATTTT.

This chain joins TRBV18 and TRBJ1-5; D is possibly TRBD1 (5 bases). CDR1 is KGHSH and CDR2 is LQKENI in the germline V gene. Trimming cost V 6 bases and J 9 bases, with 18 bases left between them. This CDR3 has 14 amino acids. The CDR3 DNA follows: TGTGCCAGCTCCTCCGACAGTGGCCAAGGGCCCCAGCATTTT. This translates into CASSSDSGQGPQHF.

The CDR3 DNA reads TGTGCCAGCAGCCCAAAGGGTCCCAGGGATAATCAGCCCCAGCATTTT. It encodes CASSPKGPRDNQPQHF. J is TRBJ1-5 and V is TRBV4-2; D is perhaps TRBD1 (5 bases). Deletions cut 4 bases from V and 4 bases from J, with 17 bases between. Germline CDR1 and CDR2: LGHNA and YNFKEQ. This CDR3 has 16 amino acids.

The CDR3 bases are TGTGCCAGTAGTATAGTTAGCGGGGGTCTCCAAGAGACCCAGTACTTC. This gives the protein CASSIVSGGLQETQYF. This rearrangement joins TRBV19 to TRBJ2-5, with 9 bases identical to TRBD2. Germline V lookup: CDR1 LNHDA, CDR2 SQIVND (reference sequence). This CDR3 is built from 16 residues. The trim removed 1 base at V and 1 base at J, leaving 4 bases unmatched.

This clone was recorded once. The CDR3 loop reads CASSHRDYGYTF. The CDR3 DNA reads TGTGCCAGCAGCCACCGGGACTATGGCTACACCTTC. The genes are TRBV9 and TRBJ1-2; D is uncertain. V gave up 4 bases and J gave up 3 bases, with 7 bases separating them. Per the germline V gene, CDR1 is SGDLS and CDR2 is YYNGEE. The CDR3 length is 12 residues.

This clone has a single count. The chain joins TRBV30 to TRBJ1-1; TRBD1 matches at 9 bases. Per germline, CDR1 GTSNPN and CDR2 SVGIG (reference sequence). V trimming: 2 bases; J trimming: 1 base; junction bases outside the gene matches: 11. This CDR3 region has 17 residues. In DNA, the CDR3 is TGTGCCTGGAGTAAGAGGGACAGGGTTTCCGGGAACACTGAAGCTTTCTTT. Amino acid sequence: CAWSKRDRVSGNTEAFF.

CDR3 protein: CASRARTGGNTEAFF. The CDR3 nucleotides read TGTGCCAGCAGAGCACGGACAGGGGGGAACACTGAAGCTTTCTTT. V gene TRBV6-5 combines with J gene TRBJ1-1; TRBD1 agrees at 10 bases. The CDR3 runs 15 residues. Unmatched junction bases numbered 5, after V lost 6 bases and J lost 1 base. Looked up from germline, CDR1 is MNHEY and CDR2 is SVGAGI.

The chain has TRBV19 and TRBJ1-3; no definite D call. The CDR3 loop spans 16 amino acids. Germline loops: CDR1 LNHDA, CDR2 SQIVND (reference sequence). The V end lost 2 bases, the J end lost 4 bases, and 15 bases lay between the germline ends. CDR3 region: CASSIKGLTRGNTIYF. CDR3 nucleotide sequence: TGTGCCAGTAGTATAAAAGGTCTAACGAGGGGAAACACCATATATTTT.

The rearrangement joins TRBV19 to TRBJ1-1; perhaps TRBD1 as D (5 bases). Germline V gene sequence: CDR1 LNHDA, CDR2 SQIVND (reference sequence). Trimming left V 3 bases short and J 0 bases short, with 11 bases between. This CDR3 comprises 15 residues. In DNA form, the CDR3 reads TGTGCCAGTAGTATTGGTGCAGGGATGAACACTGAAGCTTTCTTT. Translation: CASSIGAGMNTEAFF.

The genes are TRBV27 and TRBJ1-1, with 10 positions matching TRBD1. Trimming removed 4 bases from V and 4 bases from J; junction bases left unmatched: 6. Germline CDR1 MNHEY, CDR2 SMNVEV (reference sequence). The CDR3 runs 15 residues. CDR3 protein: CASSSYRQGATEAFF. CDR3 coding DNA: TGTGCCAGCAGTTCCTATAGACAGGGGGCCACTGAAGCTTTCTTT.

J is TRBJ1-2 and V is TRBV28; 7 bases line up with TRBD1. Trimming at V came to 4 bases and at J to 6 bases, leaving 11 bases not matched to a gene. The CDR3 consists of 15 residues. The germline V gene has CDR1 MDHEN and CDR2 SYDVKM. The CDR3: CASSSQGGENDGYTF. CDR3 DNA: TGTGCCAGCAGTTCCCAGGGGGGCGAGAACGATGGCTACACCTTC.

The rearrangement joins TRBV7-2 to TRBJ1-3; 7 bases align to TRBD1. V shed 4 bases, J shed 2 bases, and the junction held 5 bases outside the gene matches. This CDR3 spans 15 amino acids. From germline, CDR1 is SGHTA and CDR2 FQGNSA. The CDR3 DNA reads TGTGCCAGCAGCTCTCACAGGGGAACTGGAAACACCATATATTTT. Amino acid sequence: CASSSHRGTGNTIYF.

The chain links TRBV6-5 to TRBJ1-5; D gene ambiguous. This CDR3 is built from 13 residues. CDR1 is MNHEY, CDR2 SVGAGI, per germline. Trimming pared 6 bases from V and 4 bases from J, leaving 10 bases between. The CDR3, as DNA: TGTGCCAGCAGCCCCCGGGAGAATCAGCCCCAGCATTTT. Its translation is CASSPRENQPQHF.